The 23 T cell receptor beta chains reported below all come from one sample, sequenced in a study of OX40 agonist ivuxolimab in advanced cancers. Produced via immunoSEQ multiplex PCR; TCRdb's table is partial and in-frame only. The top ten clones hold 50% to 65% of a sample with roughly 19,000 clones, over 65% of them seen once. The sample in question was CD4+ or CD8+ T cells sorted from blood, obtained in a trial of the OX40 agonist ivuxolimab. These receptors were collected from an adult with an advanced solid tumor such as melanoma, head and neck, liver or kidney cancer.

This clone has just a few counts. This sequence joins TRBV13 and TRBJ2-1; D is undetermined. Deletions cut 5 bases from V and 7 bases from J, with 9 bases between. This CDR3 contains 12 residues. The germline V gene has CDR1 PRHDT and CDR2 FYEKMQ (reference sequence). The CDR3 protein is CASSTMRNEQFF. In DNA form, the CDR3 reads TGTGCCAGCAGCACCATGCGGAATGAGCAGTTCTTC.

The rearrangement links TRBV20-1 to TRBJ2-1; D unclear. V shed 5 bases and J shed 3 bases, with 5 bases lying between them. The CDR3 runs 11 residues. Per the germline V gene, CDR1 is DFQATT and CDR2 is SNEGSKA (reference sequence). Here the CDR3 reads CSAVDYNEQFF. In DNA form, the CDR3 reads TGCAGTGCTGTCGACTACAATGAGCAGTTCTTC.

The chain is built from TRBV15 and TRBJ1-4, with no clear D. The germline gives CDR1 LNHNV, CDR2 YYDKDF (reference sequence). The CDR3 contains 12 residues. V gave up 5 bases and J gave up 4 bases, with 5 bases separating them. The CDR3 region is CATSRVNEKLFF. DNA for the CDR3: TGTGCCACCAGCCGCGTTAATGAAAAACTGTTTTTT.

V usage is TRBV7-9 and J usage is TRBJ2-7; 7 bases align to TRBD2. CDR1 is SEHNR, CDR2 FQNEAQ, per germline (reference sequence). The CDR3 is made up of 15 amino acids. V was clipped by 1 base and J by 3 bases; unmatched bases: 6. The CDR3, as DNA: TGTGCCAGCAGCTTAGAACGGCTAGCGGTCTACGAGCAGTACTTC. Translated: CASSLERLAVYEQYF.

This rearrangement joins TRBV28 to TRBJ2-3; 12 bases match TRBD2. The V segment lost 6 bases and the J segment 5 bases; nucleotides outside the gene matches: 6. The CDR3 loop spans 15 amino acids. CDR1 MDHEN and CDR2 SYDVKM come from the germline V gene. CDR3 in amino acids: CASSSQGLAGDTQYF. In DNA form, the CDR3 reads TGTGCCAGCAGCTCCCAGGGACTAGCGGGAGATACGCAGTATTTT.

V gene TRBV27 combines with J gene TRBJ2-7; 9 nucleotides align to TRBD2. The CDR3 runs 14 residues. J gave up 5 bases and V 5 bases, and 7 bases lay outside the gene matches. CDR1 is MNHEY and CDR2 is SMNVEV in the germline V gene (reference sequence). The chain's CDR3 is CASSQAGLAHEQYF. CDR3 DNA: TGTGCCAGCAGTCAGGCGGGACTAGCCCACGAGCAGTACTTC.

CDR3 nucleotides: TGTGCCAGCAGCCCCCTGGGGGCCGTCAATCAGCCCCAGCATTTT. Translated: CASSPLGAVNQPQHF. The chain is built from TRBV7-9 and TRBJ1-5; a possible D gene is TRBD1 (6 bases). The CDR3 runs 15 residues. V lost 5 bases to trimming and J lost 3 bases, with 14 bases between them. Germline-derived CDR1 and CDR2 are SEHNR and FQNEAQ (reference sequence).

The V call is TRBV28, the J call TRBJ1-4; D gene unclear. The V and J ends lost 6 bases and 8 bases respectively, with 16 bases between them. This CDR3 is 14 amino acids long. CDR1 is MDHEN and CDR2 is SYDVKM in the germline V gene. CDR3 amino acids: CASRDRMVDEKLFF. In DNA form, the CDR3 reads TGTGCCAGCAGGGACCGGATGGTGGACGAAAAACTGTTTTTT. The whole variable domain, filled in from reference TRBV28 and TRBJ1-4, reads DVKVTQSSRYLVKRTGEKVFLECVQDMDHENMFWYRQDPGLGLRLIYFSYDVKMKEKGDIPEGYSVSREKKERFSLILESASTNQTSMYLCASRDRMVDEKLFFGSGTQLSVL.

This sequence joins TRBV27 and TRBJ2-1; D is undetermined. This CDR3 contains 12 residues. Germline-derived CDR1 and CDR2 are MNHEY and SMNVEV (reference sequence). The V and J ends lost 3 bases and 4 bases respectively, with 4 bases between them. CDR3 sequence (DNA): TGTGCCAGCAGTTTTGGGTACAATGAGCAGTTCTTC. Encoded protein: CASSFGYNEQFF.

The V gene is TRBV27, the J gene TRBJ2-1; D tentatively reads TRBD1 or TRBD2 (5 bases each). V was cut by 0 bases and J by 4 bases, with 13 bases left in between. This CDR3 is 16 amino acids long. CDR1 is MNHEY and CDR2 is SMNVEV in the germline V gene (reference sequence). This CDR3 is CASSLSLAGGYNEQFF. CDR3 DNA sequence: TGTGCCAGCAGTTTATCGCTAGCTGGGGGTTACAATGAGCAGTTCTTC.

This clone is labeled as medium-sized. The chain links TRBV9 to TRBJ2-1; 10 bases line up with TRBD2. J gave up 8 bases and V 3 bases, and 8 bases lay outside the gene matches. Germline V gene lookup returns CDR1 SGDLS and CDR2 YYNGEE. The CDR3 spans 15 residues. The CDR3 region is CASSALAGVWDEQFF. CDR3 DNA sequence: TGTGCCAGCAGCGCGCTAGCGGGAGTCTGGGATGAGCAGTTCTTC.

The V gene is TRBV6-1, the J gene TRBJ2-3; D is perhaps TRBD1 or TRBD2 (5 bases each). V lost 4 bases, J lost 0 bases, and 14 bases lay in between. The CDR3 contains 16 residues. Germline V gene data show CDR1 as MNHNS and CDR2 as SASEGT. The CDR3 nucleotides read TGTGCCAGCAGTGGCGTTCCGGGGCCTAGCACAGATACGCAGTATTTT. Its protein product is CASSGVPGPSTDTQYF.

This rearrangement joins TRBV5-1 to TRBJ2-7; perhaps TRBD1 as D (6 bases). Trimming removed 3 bases at V and 2 bases at J, with 12 bases between. The CDR3 has 14 residues. Germline V lookup: CDR1 SGHRS, CDR2 YFSETQ. The CDR3, as DNA: TGCGCCAGCAGCTCGACAGGTCTGACCTACGAGCAGTACTTC. As protein: CASSSTGLTYEQYF.

This rearrangement joins TRBV15 to TRBJ2-7; D could derive from TRBD1 or TRBD2 (7 bases each). The CDR3 loop spans 14 amino acids. Trimming shortened V by 0 bases and J by 5 bases, and 11 bases separated the two germline ends. The germline V gene encodes CDR1 LNHNV and CDR2 YYDKDF (reference sequence). The CDR3 DNA reads as TGTGCCACCAGCAGAGACCAGGGGGGGGACGAGCAGTACTTC. It yields the protein CATSRDQGGDEQYF.

V gene TRBV5-1 combines with J gene TRBJ2-2; D ambiguous. With 6 bases removed from V and 7 bases from J, the gap between germline ends came to 13 bases. The CDR3 covers 13 residues. CDR1 is SGHRS, CDR2 YFSETQ, per germline. The CDR3 coding sequence is TGCGCCAGCACCCCCCTTAGTAACGGGGAGCTGTTTTTT. Its translation: CASTPLSNGELFF.

CDR3 loop: CASRTGNSYEQYF. DNA of the CDR3: TGTGCCAGCCGAACAGGGAACTCCTACGAGCAGTACTTC. J is TRBJ2-7 and V is TRBV7-9; D perhaps matches TRBD1 (6 bases). V shed 8 bases and J shed 0 bases, with 11 bases lying between them. Germline-derived CDR1 and CDR2 are SEHNR and FQNEAQ (reference sequence). The CDR3 runs to 13 residues.

This chain uses TRBV19 with TRBJ2-2, with D uncertain. The V and J ends lost 6 bases and 6 bases respectively, with 8 bases between them. In germline, CDR1 is LNHDA, CDR2 SQIVND (reference sequence). This CDR3 contains 12 residues. This CDR3 is CASSTSAGELFF. For the CDR3, the DNA is TGTGCCAGTAGCACTTCCGCCGGGGAGCTGTTTTTT.

V and J are TRBV29-1 and TRBJ2-1; TRBD2 matches at 7 bases. CDR3 size: 17 residues. V trimming: 4 bases; J trimming: 0 bases; junction bases outside the gene matches: 12. Germline values: CDR1 SQVTM, CDR2 ANQGSEA. The CDR3 region has the DNA TGCAGCGTTGTTCTAGCGGCCCTGGGTCCCTCCTACAATGAGCAGTTCTTC. Translating it yields CSVVLAALGPSYNEQFF.

A single count supports this clone. J is TRBJ1-1 and V is TRBV11-2; tentative D call: TRBD1 (5 bases). Trimming took 3 bases from V and 3 from J, leaving 8 bases between them. CDR1 and CDR2 from the germline V gene are SGHAT and FQNNGV. The CDR3 loop spans 13 amino acids. The CDR3 nucleotides read TGTGCCAGCAGCTTTTGGGGGGACACTGAAGCTTTCTTT. Amino acid sequence: CASSFWGDTEAFF.

This clone has a single count. J is TRBJ2-6 and V is TRBV7-1, with D perhaps being TRBD1 or TRBD2 (5 bases each). TRBV7-1 is an ORF, with its function uncertain. The germline V and J ends were trimmed by 5 bases and 5 bases, with 22 bases remaining between them. The CDR3 is 18 residues long. The CDR3 spells CASSGGQRGQSRANVLTF. CDR3 nucleotide sequence: TGTGCCAGCAGCGGAGGACAACGAGGACAAAGTCGGGCCAACGTCCTGACTTTC.

This CDR3 is CASSILTSQETQYF. DNA for the CDR3: TGTGCCAGTAGTATTCTGACTAGCCAAGAGACCCAGTACTTC. The rearrangement joins TRBV19 to TRBJ2-5; D possibly corresponds to TRBD2 (6 bases). The CDR3 runs to 14 residues. Deletions cut 3 bases from V and 1 base from J, with 9 bases between. The germline gives CDR1 LNHDA, CDR2 SQIVND (reference sequence).

The gene calls are TRBV6-5 and TRBJ1-1; D might be TRBD1 (6 bases). Germline-derived CDR1 and CDR2 are MNHEY and SVGAGI. The CDR3 covers 15 residues. Between the trimmed V and J ends, which lost 5 bases and 4 bases, there was a span of 17 bases. This CDR3 is CASSPITQGVTEAFF. The CDR3 DNA is TGTGCCAGCAGTCCGATCACACAGGGAGTCACTGAAGCTTTCTTT.

This rearrangement joins TRBV9 to TRBJ2-1; 11 bases are shared with TRBD1. The CDR3 extends over 17 amino acids. The trim removed 3 bases at V and 8 bases at J, leaving 13 bases unmatched. Germline V gene sequence: CDR1 SGDLS, CDR2 YYNGEE. CDR3 region: CASSARVGTGGMDEQFF. CDR3 nucleotide sequence: TGTGCCAGCAGCGCTCGGGTCGGGACAGGGGGTATGGATGAGCAGTTCTTC.